This T cell receptor (beta chain) was observed in a study of blood T cell repertoires in COVID-19. Study overall: PBMCs, B-cell-depleted T cells, or T cells provided the cDNA or gDNA that made up the material.

Assay: immunoSEQ multiplex PCR; the TCRdb copy retains only in-frame clones and omits some. The data hold 200,000 to 300,000 clones, with roughly 85% observed a single time. This CDR3 is built from 14 residues. V dropped 5 bases and J dropped 7; count of bases not matched to a gene: 9. Germline CDR1 is SGHTA and CDR2 is FQGTGA. This receptor was obtained from a man aged 18 to 30 with active or convalescent COVID-19. The chain recombines TRBV7-3 with TRBJ1-2; 8 bases fit TRBD1. Sequencing was performed on peripheral blood. This CDR3 reads CASSPPGQGSGYTF. The CDR3 DNA follows: TGTGCCAGCAGCCCCCCAGGACAGGGCTCTGGCTACACCTTC.